The 16 T cell receptor beta chains below all came from one sample that was sequenced in a study of T cells expressing NK-cell markers. TCRdb re-called the 5' RACE reads; every CDR3 protein appears as one record, without DNA. This specimen shows around 470,000 distinct CDR3 sequences; the ten leading clones hold 1.4% to 1.5%. Sample: blood T cells: a sorted CD56 or NKG2C T cell subset, CD4+ or CD8+ T cells, or bulk PBMC T cells (not recorded which). The receptors come from a woman aged 50 to 60 in good health.

The chain employs TRBV19 and TRBJ1-1. The germline CDR1 and CDR2 sequences are LNHDA and SQIVND (reference sequence). The CDR3 is 15 residues long. CDR3 amino acids: CASSVTELLNTEAFF.

The V and J genes are TRBV12-3 or TRBV12-4 and TRBJ2-2; checking the TCRdb D call of TRBD2 is not possible without DNA. This CDR3 contains 16 residues. The CDR3 protein is CASSLLAGGSSGELFF.

The rearrangement links TRBV11-2 to TRBJ2-5; no DNA is available, so the TRBD2 call from TCRdb remains unchecked. Germline values: CDR1 SGHAT, CDR2 FQNNGV. The CDR3 length is 16 residues. This CDR3 reads CASSWGTSGPRVTQYF.

J is TRBJ2-1 and V is TRBV12-3 or TRBV12-4; with no DNA, the TCRdb D assignment of TRBD1 cannot be verified. The CDR3 extends over 13 amino acids. The CDR3 sequence is CASSLGPNREQFF.

The CDR3 here is CASRSGSDADTQYF. This rearrangement joins TRBV7-2 to TRBJ2-3; the TCRdb call, TRBD1, lacks DNA for checking. Germline lookup yields CDR1 SGHTA and CDR2 FQGNSA. The CDR3 extends over 14 amino acids.

The V gene is TRBV7-2, the J gene TRBJ2-3; no DNA is available, so the TRBD1 call from TCRdb remains unchecked. Germline loops: CDR1 SGHTA, CDR2 FQGNSA. This CDR3 is built from 15 residues. The CDR3 spells CASSWAGGRSDTQYF. Full variable domain (rest looked up from reference TRBV7-2 and TRBJ2-3): GAGVSQSPSNKVTEKGKDVELRCDPISGHTALYWYRQSLGQGLEFLIYFQGNSAPDKSGLPSDRFSAERTGGSVSTLTIQRTQQEDSAVYLCASSWAGGRSDTQYFGPGTRLTVL.

V and J are TRBV6-5 and TRBJ2-6. The CDR3 totals 13 residues. Germline V CDR1 and CDR2: MNHEY, SVGAGI. The CDR3 here is CASTNAGANVLTF.

The V gene is TRBV10-3, the J gene TRBJ2-2. Germline CDR1 is ENHRY and CDR2 is SYGVKD. CDR3 size: 14 residues. The chain's CDR3 is CAIRSGTDTGELFF.

This chain connects TRBV5-1 to TRBJ2-5; TCRdb designates TRBD1, a call that cannot be tested without DNA. This CDR3 has 15 residues. Germline V lookup: CDR1 SGHRS, CDR2 YFSETQ. CDR3 sequence reads: CASSLQGRPQETQYF.

J is TRBJ2-1 and V is TRBV12-3 or TRBV12-4. The CDR3 covers 17 residues. The CDR3 loop reads CASSLALSGSSYNEQFF.

The J gene is TRBJ1-2, the V gene TRBV6-5. Germline lookup yields CDR1 MNHEY and CDR2 SVGAGI. This CDR3 region has 13 residues. CDR3 in amino acids: CASSYTPSYGYTF.

The chain combines TRBV5-1 with TRBJ1-3. The CDR3 is 15 amino acids. Germline CDR1 is SGHRS and CDR2 is YFSETQ. CDR3 loop: CASSVMGNSGNTIYF.

The genes are TRBV6-5 and TRBJ2-7. The CDR3 is made up of 11 amino acids. Germline assignment: CDR1 MNHEY and CDR2 SVGAGI. The CDR3 reads CAARWEGEQYF.

The V call is TRBV12-3 or TRBV12-4, the J call TRBJ2-3; TCRdb designates TRBD1, a call that cannot be tested without DNA. This CDR3 spans 15 amino acids. The CDR3 sequence is CASSPGGLVADTQYF.

The chain couples TRBV29-1 to TRBJ2-1; the TCRdb D gene call, TRBD2, has no DNA to confirm it. This CDR3 region has 11 residues. Germline V gives CDR1 SQVTM, CDR2 ANQGSEA. The CDR3 spells CSALILGIQFF.

The genes are TRBV7-9 and TRBJ1-1; TCRdb returns TRBD1, unconfirmable since there is no DNA. CDR1 is SEHNR, CDR2 FQNEAQ, per germline (reference sequence). The CDR3 runs 15 residues. The CDR3 is CASSQYRAGNTEAFF.